This TCR beta chain was obtained from a study of lymphopenia after photon versus proton radiotherapy. Points from the study as a whole: Proton therapy kept repertoires fairly stable, unlike photons, which gained effector/memory cells.

On this clone: Its antigen is as yet unknown.

The CDR3 is 17 residues long. Per germline, CDR1 LGHNA and CDR2 YNFKEQ. Trimming removed 4 bases from V and 0 bases from J, with 16 bases in between. Sequenced by immunoSEQ multiplex PCR; TCRdb stores in-frame clones only, minus some. The sample yields some 30,000 clones, roughly nine tenths seen once. Sequencing used peripheral blood, obtained from a patient treated with photon-based radiotherapy. The TCR comes from a woman aged 50 to 60 with pancreatic cancer. This chain connects TRBV4-2 to TRBJ2-1; a weak D match, TRBD1 (5 bases). CDR3 sequence: CASSPRLVRDSYNEQFF. For the CDR3, the DNA is TGTGCCAGCAGCCCCCGGTTGGTCAGGGACTCCTACAATGAGCAGTTCTTC.